This T cell receptor beta chain was profiled in a study of shared clonotypes between healthy human individuals. General study findings and limits: A few donors shared around 5.2% of their naive CD4 clonotypes. Generation probabilities of non-shared clonotypes were lower (relative to those shared by all four donors).

The CDR3 sequence is 14 residues long. The V and J ends lost 5 bases and 1 base respectively, with 11 bases between them. Germline CDR1 reads SGHTA; CDR2 reads FQGNSA. Sorted subsets were amplified in replicate PCRs using approximately 0.2 ug DNA, around 30,000 T cell genomes. TCRdb's table, derived via immunoSEQ multiplex PCR, lists solely in-frame clones and lacks some. The sample contains 1.4 million or so clones, about 98.5% of which appear only once. Comment on this clone: The antigen is undetermined.

This chain links TRBV7-2 with TRBJ1-2; possible D gene TRBD1, 5 bases. Sequencing input: naive CD4+ T cells sorted from blood. Described subset: CD45RA+ positively selected. This TCR derives from a man aged 25 to 45 in good health. The CDR3 DNA reads as TGTGCCAGCAGCCCTGGGACGGTTAACTATGGCTACACCTTC. Protein: CASSPGTVNYGYTF.